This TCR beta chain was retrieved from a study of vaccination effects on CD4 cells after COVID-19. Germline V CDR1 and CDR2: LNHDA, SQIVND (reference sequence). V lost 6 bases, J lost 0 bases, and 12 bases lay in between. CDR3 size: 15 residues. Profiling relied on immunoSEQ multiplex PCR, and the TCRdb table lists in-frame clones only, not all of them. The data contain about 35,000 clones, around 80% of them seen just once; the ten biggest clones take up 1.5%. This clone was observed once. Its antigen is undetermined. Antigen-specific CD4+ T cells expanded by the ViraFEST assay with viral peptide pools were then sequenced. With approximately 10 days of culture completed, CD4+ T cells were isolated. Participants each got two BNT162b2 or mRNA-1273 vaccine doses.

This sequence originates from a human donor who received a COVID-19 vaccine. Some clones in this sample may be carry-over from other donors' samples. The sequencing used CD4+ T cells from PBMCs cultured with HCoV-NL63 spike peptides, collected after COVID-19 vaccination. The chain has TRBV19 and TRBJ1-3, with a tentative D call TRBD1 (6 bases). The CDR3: CASRSGAASGNTIYF. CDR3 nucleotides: TGTGCCAGTAGGTCAGGGGCTGCCTCTGGAAACACCATATATTTT.